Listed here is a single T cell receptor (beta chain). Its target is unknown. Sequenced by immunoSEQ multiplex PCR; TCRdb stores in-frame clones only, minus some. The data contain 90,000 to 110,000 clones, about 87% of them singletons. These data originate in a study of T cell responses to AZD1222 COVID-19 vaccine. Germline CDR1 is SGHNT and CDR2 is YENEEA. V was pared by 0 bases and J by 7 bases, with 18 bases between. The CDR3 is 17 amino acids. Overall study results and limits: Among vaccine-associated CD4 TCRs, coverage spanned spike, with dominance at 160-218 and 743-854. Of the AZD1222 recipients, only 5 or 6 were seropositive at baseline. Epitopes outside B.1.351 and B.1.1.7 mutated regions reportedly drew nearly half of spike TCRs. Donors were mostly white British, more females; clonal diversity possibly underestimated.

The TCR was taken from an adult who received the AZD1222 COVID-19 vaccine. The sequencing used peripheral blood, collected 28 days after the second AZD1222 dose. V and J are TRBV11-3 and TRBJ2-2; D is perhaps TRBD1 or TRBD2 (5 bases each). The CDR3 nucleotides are TGTGCCAGCAGCTTAGAAGTTTGGGGGAGCGGTGACGGGGAGCTGTTTTTT. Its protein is CASSLEVWGSGDGELFF.